The rows below give T cell receptor beta chains drawn from one sample of a study of blood T cells in healthy people across ages. Each CDR3 protein gets one entry after TCRdb re-called the 5' RACE reads with MiXCR. The sample lists over 1,500,000 distinct CDR3 sequences; about 49% were seen once. Sample: blood. The receptor set was obtained from a woman in her 40s in good health. The CDR3 runs from the conserved cysteine through the conserved F or W. D genes are given only for firm matches. Part of the rows lack a size; the others show once, few, many or a class for expanded clones.

abundance	d_gene	v_gene	j_gene	CDR3aa	CDR3nt
-	-	TRBV7-2	TRBJ2-5	CASSLRLRNGQYF	TGTGCCAGCAGCCTACGTTTGAGAAACGGGCAGTACTTC
-	TRBD1	TRBV27	TRBJ2-5	CASSFADRQETQYF	TGTGCCAGCAGTTTCGCGGACAGGCAAGAGACCCAGTACTTC
-	-	TRBV7-9	TRBJ1-2	CASSPQGLTNYGYTF	TGTGCCAGCAGCCCCCAGGGACTTACTAACTATGGCTACACCTTC
-	-	TRBV7-9	TRBJ2-1	CASSLSGLDNEQFF	TGTGCCAGCAGCTTATCGGGACTCGACAATGAGCAGTTCTTC
-	-	TRBV24-1	TRBJ2-1	CATSDRGRNNEQFF	TGTGCCACCAGTGATCGGGGGCGTAACAATGAGCAGTTCTTC
once	TRBD1	TRBV2	TRBJ1-2	CASSGGQGEDYGYTF	TGTGCCAGCAGTGGGGGACAGGGTGAAGACTATGGCTACACCTTC
-	TRBD1	TRBV27	TRBJ1-2	CASSSGTGRKYGYTF	TGTGCCAGCAGTTCCGGGACAGGGAGAAAATATGGCTACACCTTC
-	TRBD1	TRBV6-5	TRBJ2-1	CASSYSSGTGYDNEQFF	TGTGCCAGCAGTTACTCGTCCGGGACAGGGTACGACAATGAGCAGTTCTTC
-	TRBD2	TRBV7-8	TRBJ2-1	CASSSILRLAGNNEQFF	TGTGCCAGCAGCTCAATCCTACGGCTAGCGGGGAACAATGAGCAGTTCTTC
-	-	TRBV6-2/TRBV6-3	TRBJ2-6	CASSASTGSSGANVLTF	TGTGCCAGCAGTGCCTCGACGGGGAGCTCTGGGGCCAACGTCCTGACTTTC
-	TRBD2	TRBV6-5	TRBJ2-1	CASSYRASGNYNEQFF	TGTGCCAGCAGTTACCGCGCTAGCGGGAACTACAATGAGCAGTTCTTC
-	-	TRBV5-1	TRBJ2-5	CASGSGWGRGQETQYF	TGCGCCAGCGGCTCGGGTTGGGGCCGGGGGCAAGAGACCCAGTACTTC
-	-	TRBV3-1	TRBJ2-7	CASSQEWGLYEQYF	TGTGCCAGCAGCCAAGAATGGGGTCTCTACGAGCAGTACTTC
-	-	TRBV6-5	TRBJ2-3	CASSLQLSTDTQYF	TGTGCCAGCAGTTTACAGCTTAGCACAGATACGCAGTATTTT
-	TRBD1	TRBV2	TRBJ2-5	CASSVGGTPGETQYF	TGTGCCAGCAGTGTAGGGGGCACTCCCGGGGAGACCCAGTACTTC
few	-	TRBV7-2	TRBJ2-1	CASSLLGGQNEQFF	TGTGCCAGCAGCTTATTGGGGGGTCAGAATGAGCAGTTCTTC
-	-	TRBV29-1	TRBJ2-3	CSVDQNTQYF	TGCAGCGTCGACCAAAATACGCAGTATTTT
-	-	TRBV4-3	TRBJ2-7	CASSQDQRQGLWGDEQYF	TGCGCCAGCAGCCAAGATCAAAGACAGGGCTTATGGGGGGACGAGCAGTACTTC
-	TRBD1	TRBV5-1	TRBJ2-1	CASSRETGEETQFF	TGCGCCAGCAGCCGTGAGACAGGGGAAGAGACCCAGTTCTTC
-	-	TRBV4-3	TRBJ2-1	CASSQDLFRTASYNEQFF	TGCGCCAGCAGCCAAGATTTGTTTCGAACGGCATCCTACAATGAGCAGTTCTTC
-	-	TRBV7-9	TRBJ1-6	CASSTNTGNSPLHF	TGTGCCAGCAGCACTAATACCGGAAATTCACCCCTCCACTTT
-	TRBD1	TRBV7-9	TRBJ1-2	CASSLETGYYGYTF	TGTGCCAGCAGCTTAGAGACAGGGTACTATGGCTACACCTTC
-	-	TRBV7-9	TRBJ2-3	CASSPIGLQSTDTQYF	TGTGCCAGCAGCCCTATCGGACTCCAGAGCACAGATACGCAGTATTTT
-	-	TRBV11-2	TRBJ2-1	CASSWTKEQFF	TGTGCCAGCAGTTGGACTAAGGAGCAGTTCTTC
-	TRBD1	TRBV19	TRBJ2-7	CASSIVQGAGEQYF	TGTGCCAGTAGTATAGTCCAGGGGGCTGGCGAGCAGTACTTC
-	TRBD2	TRBV11-2	TRBJ2-3	CACSYPSGFTDTQYF	TGTGCCTGCAGTTACCCTAGCGGATTCACAGATACGCAGTATTTT
-	-	TRBV28	TRBJ1-2	CASGRSKGYTF	TGTGCCAGCGGACGATCAAAGGGCTACACCTTC
-	-	TRBV7-6	TRBJ2-7	CASSLLQYYNEQYF	TGTGCCAGCAGCTTACTACAATACTACAATGAGCAGTACTTC
-	-	TRBV6-5	TRBJ2-1	CASYPSGRFNEQFF	TGTGCCAGCTACCCCTCCGGCCGGTTCAATGAGCAGTTCTTC
-	TRBD2	TRBV4-3	TRBJ2-5	CASSQEGSGREATQYF	TGCGCCAGCAGCCAAGAAGGGTCGGGGCGGGAGGCGACCCAGTACTTC
few	-	TRBV7-2	TRBJ2-5	CASSLGQAKETQYF	TGTGCCAGCAGCTTAGGACAGGCTAAAGAGACCCAGTACTTC
-	-	TRBV20-1	TRBJ2-1	CSAPGWGNEQFF	TGCAGTGCTCCAGGGTGGGGGAATGAGCAGTTCTTC
few	-	TRBV4-3	TRBJ2-3	CASSQDRGARTDTQYF	TGCGCCAGCAGCCAAGATCGCGGGGCCCGCACAGATACGCAGTATTTT
few	-	TRBV28	TRBJ1-2	CASSPLRSNYGYTF	TGTGCCAGCAGTCCCCTCAGGTCTAACTATGGCTACACCTTC
once	-	TRBV6-5	TRBJ2-4	CASSNRGGLAKNIQYF	TGTGCCAGCAGCAACAGGGGGGGCCTAGCCAAAAACATTCAGTACTTC
few	-	TRBV10-3	TRBJ2-1	CAISKTGEGLYNEQFF	TGTGCCATCAGTAAAACCGGCGAGGGGCTCTACAATGAGCAGTTCTTC
-	-	TRBV27	TRBJ2-5	CASSLSFSTGTQYF	TGTGCCAGCAGTTTATCGTTTTCAACGGGGACCCAGTACTTC
-	-	TRBV28	TRBJ1-1	CASSLVMMNTEAFF	TGTGCCAGCAGTTTAGTAATGATGAACACTGAAGCTTTCTTT
few	-	TRBV4-2	TRBJ1-2	CASSQVPEGEGTLGYTF	TGTGCCAGCAGCCAAGTTCCGGAGGGTGAGGGCACCCTCGGCTACACCTTC
-	-	TRBV4-2	TRBJ2-1	CASSQVGRLSYNKQFF	TGTGCCAGCAGCCAAGTCGGGCGGCTTTCCTACAATAAGCAGTTCTTC
few	TRBD1	TRBV9	TRBJ1-4	CASSGGTGDEKLFF	TGTGCCAGCAGCGGCGGGACAGGGGACGAAAAACTGTTTTTT
few	-	TRBV4-1	TRBJ1-4	CASSQGRQTINEKLFF	TGCGCCAGCAGCCAGGGTCGACAGACGATTAATGAAAAACTGTTTTTT
-	TRBD2	TRBV7-8	TRBJ2-3	CASIFLLAGGLSQTDTQYF	TGTGCCAGCATCTTTCTACTAGCGGGGGGGCTGTCTCAGACAGATACGCAGTATTTT
few	TRBD2	TRBV20-1	TRBJ2-7	CSARDLGLAYEQYF	TGCAGTGCTAGAGATCTAGGACTAGCCTACGAGCAGTACTTC
once	TRBD2	TRBV28	TRBJ2-5	CASFPHGGAETQYF	TGTGCCAGCTTCCCCCACGGGGGGGCGGAGACCCAGTACTTC
-	-	TRBV28	TRBJ2-7	CASTANRALFLGEQYF	TGTGCCAGCACCGCGAACCGAGCGTTGTTCCTGGGCGAGCAGTACTTC
-	TRBD2	TRBV12-3/TRBV12-4	TRBJ2-2	CASSRLAQTGELFF	TGTGCCAGCAGTCGACTAGCCCAGACCGGGGAGCTGTTTTTT
-	-	TRBV5-1	TRBJ1-2	CASSVARESEGYTF	TGCGCCAGCAGCGTGGCCAGGGAATCTGAAGGCTACACCTTC
-	-	TRBV5-1	TRBJ2-7	CASSIGSSYEQYF	TGCGCCAGCAGCATTGGGTCCTCCTACGAGCAGTACTTC
few	TRBD1	TRBV27	TRBJ2-3	CASSSTTGVGTDTQYF	TGTGCCAGCAGTTCCACGACAGGGGTCGGCACAGATACGCAGTATTTT
few	-	TRBV6-5	TRBJ2-3	CASSPPQGEVTDTQYF	TGTGCCAGCAGCCCTCCCCAGGGAGAGGTCACAGATACGCAGTATTTT
-	-	TRBV5-1	TRBJ2-3	CASSLGLGLGGTDTQYF	TGCGCCAGCAGCTTGGGTCTAGGTTTGGGCGGAACAGATACGCAGTATTTT